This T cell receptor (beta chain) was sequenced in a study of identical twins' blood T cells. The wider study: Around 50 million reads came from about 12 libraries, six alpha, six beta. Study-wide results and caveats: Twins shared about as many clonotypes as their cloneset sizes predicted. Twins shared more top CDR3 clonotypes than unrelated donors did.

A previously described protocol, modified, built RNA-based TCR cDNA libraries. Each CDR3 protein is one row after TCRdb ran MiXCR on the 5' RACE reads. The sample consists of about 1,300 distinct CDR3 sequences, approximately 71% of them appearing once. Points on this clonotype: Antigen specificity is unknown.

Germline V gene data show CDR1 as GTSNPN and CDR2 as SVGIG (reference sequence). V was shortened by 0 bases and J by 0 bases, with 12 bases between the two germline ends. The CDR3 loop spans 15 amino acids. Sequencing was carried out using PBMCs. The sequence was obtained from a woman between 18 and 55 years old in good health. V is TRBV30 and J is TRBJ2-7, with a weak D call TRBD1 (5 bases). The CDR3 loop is CAWSVVGAYSYEQYF. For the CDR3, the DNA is TGTGCCTGGAGTGTCGTAGGGGCCTACTCCTACGAGCAGTACTTC.